This paragraph reports one TCR beta chain. Germline V lookup: CDR1 LNHDA, CDR2 SQIVND (reference sequence). The CDR3 contains 15 residues. V lost 1 base to trimming and J lost 8 bases, with 17 bases between them. The age range of participants was 18 to 89 years, with residence in about two dozen US areas. The entry originates in a study of blood T cell repertoires in COVID-19. Background on the study: Italy, Spain and the United States were the sources of the convalescent and acute COVID-19 samples.

The table came from immunoSEQ multiplex PCR; TCRdb's copy has only in-frame clones and leaves some out. The table has about 330,000 clones, around nine tenths seen once. The clonotype was recovered from a woman aged 25 to 39 who had recovered from COVID-19. Sequencing was performed on PBMCs or T cells enriched from blood (not recorded which). The chain carries TRBV19 and TRBJ1-2; D perhaps matches TRBD1 (6 bases). CDR3 sequence reads: CASSIGPGQLGGYTF. CDR3 in DNA: TGTGCCAGTAGTATAGGCCCGGGACAACTGGGAGGCTACACCTTC.